The present TCR beta chain was sequenced within a study of cytomegalovirus exposure and HLA in healthy donors. PCR was performed using 60 Vbeta and 13 Jbeta primers. Sequenced by immunoSEQ multiplex PCR; TCRdb stores in-frame clones only, minus some. The repertoire holds 85,000 to 100,000 clones, approximately 81% seen once, with approximately 3.3% in the top ten. This clone appeared a few times. Its antigen remains unknown. The V gene end was trimmed by 4 bases and the J gene end by 8 bases; junction bases not matched to a gene: 7. Germline CDR1 is MNHEY and CDR2 is SVGAGI. This CDR3 is built from 15 residues. General study points: Later analysis identified about 17,000 TCR beta sequences associated with HLA alleles, using a false discovery rate threshold of 0.05. Accurate predictions that matched the HLA-A and HLA-B alleles of most subjects were reportedly made from TCR beta sequences. In an earlier analysis, in 587 donors, most V segments appeared productive either ~87% or ~30% of the time.

The clonotype comes from a male donor in good health and CMV-seropositive. The rearrangement uses TRBV6-5 and TRBJ1-6, with 8 bases that match TRBD1. The sequencing input was PBMCs. In DNA form, the CDR3 reads TGTGCCAGCAGTTCGGTTACAGGGGGATATTCACCCCTCCACTTT. Amino acids: CASSSVTGGYSPLHF.